This TCR beta chain was recorded in a study of blood T cell repertoires in COVID-19. Whole-study context: COVID-19 samples from acute and convalescent phases originated in the United States, Italy and Spain. PBMCs, B-cell-depleted T cells, or T cells provided the cDNA or gDNA that made up the material.

Methods used by the authors: Reference gene primers were amplified, and this amplification served to estimate nucleated cell counts. Clones were sequenced by immunoSEQ multiplex PCR, and TCRdb holds only the in-frame ones, with some missing. V and J calls and clone size follow that table, whereas D and trimming were derived from the DNA. The table lists fewer than 250,000 clones, about 88% of them singletons. The CDR3 is made up of 15 amino acids. Germline CDR1 MGHDK, CDR2 SYGVNS. The V end lost 2 bases, the J end lost 7 bases, and 14 bases lay between the germline ends. This clone occurred a few times.

Material: peripheral blood. The V call is TRBV25-1, the J call TRBJ1-4; the D is unclear. This clonotype was obtained from a man between 65 and 85 years old with acute or convalescent COVID-19. The CDR3 bases are TGTGCCAGCAGTGAAATGAACAGAGGGAGTGAAAAACTGTTTTTT. This codes for CASSEMNRGSEKLFF.